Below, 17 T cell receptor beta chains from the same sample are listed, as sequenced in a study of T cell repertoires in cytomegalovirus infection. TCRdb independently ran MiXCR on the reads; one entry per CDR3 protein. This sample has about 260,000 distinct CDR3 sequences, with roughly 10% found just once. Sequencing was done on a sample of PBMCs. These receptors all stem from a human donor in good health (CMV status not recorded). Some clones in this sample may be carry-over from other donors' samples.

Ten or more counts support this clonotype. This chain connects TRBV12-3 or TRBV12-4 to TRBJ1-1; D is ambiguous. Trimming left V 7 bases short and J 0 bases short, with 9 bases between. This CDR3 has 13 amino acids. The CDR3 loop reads CASTEGLNTEAFF. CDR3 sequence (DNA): TGTGCCAGCACCGAAGGCCTGAACACTGAAGCTTTCTTT.

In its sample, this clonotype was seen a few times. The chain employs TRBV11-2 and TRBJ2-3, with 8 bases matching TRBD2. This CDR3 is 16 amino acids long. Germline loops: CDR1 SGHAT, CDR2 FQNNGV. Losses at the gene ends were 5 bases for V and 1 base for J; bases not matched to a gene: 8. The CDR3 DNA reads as TGTGCCAGCAGCCCGGGGGGGGGGAACGGCACAGATACGCAGTATTTT. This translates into CASSPGGGNGTDTQYF.

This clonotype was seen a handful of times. In DNA form, the CDR3 reads TGTGCCAGCAGTGATACTAGCGGGAGTGTCTACGAGCAGTACTTC. Its translation: CASSDTSGSVYEQYF. The chain is built from TRBV6-1 and TRBJ2-7; 11 positions match TRBD2. The CDR3 runs 15 residues. The ends lost 3 bases at V and 3 bases at J; junction bases unmatched: 4. Germline values: CDR1 MNHNS, CDR2 SASEGT.

DNA of the CDR3: TGTGCCAGCAGCTTAGGGGGAGGGGGACAGGGGAGTGGTGGCTACACCTTC. This codes for CASSLGGGGQGSGGYTF. V usage is TRBV7-2 and J usage is TRBJ1-2; 10 nucleotides match TRBD1. Germline-derived CDR1 and CDR2 are SGHTA and FQGNSA. This CDR3 is built from 17 residues. The V segment lost 1 base and the J segment 7 bases; nucleotides outside the gene matches: 12.

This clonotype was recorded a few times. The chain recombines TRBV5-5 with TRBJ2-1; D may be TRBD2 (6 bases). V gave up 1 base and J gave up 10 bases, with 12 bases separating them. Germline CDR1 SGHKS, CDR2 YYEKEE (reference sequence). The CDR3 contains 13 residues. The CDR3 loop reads CASSLLGGREQFF. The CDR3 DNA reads TGTGCCAGCAGCTTGCTCGGAGGGAGGGAGCAGTTCTTC.

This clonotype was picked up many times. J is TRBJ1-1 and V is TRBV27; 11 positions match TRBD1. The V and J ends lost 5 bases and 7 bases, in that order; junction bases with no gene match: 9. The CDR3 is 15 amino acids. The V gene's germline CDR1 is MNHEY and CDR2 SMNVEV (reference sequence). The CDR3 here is CASSAGQGASYEAFF. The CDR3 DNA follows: TGTGCCAGCAGTGCAGGACAGGGGGCATCATATGAAGCTTTCTTT.

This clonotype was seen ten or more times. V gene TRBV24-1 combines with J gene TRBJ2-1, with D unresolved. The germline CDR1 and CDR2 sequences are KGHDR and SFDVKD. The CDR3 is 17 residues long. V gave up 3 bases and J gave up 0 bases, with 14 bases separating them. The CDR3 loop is CATSDETGVSSYNEQFF. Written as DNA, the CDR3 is TGTGCCACCAGTGATGAAACCGGCGTGAGCTCCTACAATGAGCAGTTCTTC.

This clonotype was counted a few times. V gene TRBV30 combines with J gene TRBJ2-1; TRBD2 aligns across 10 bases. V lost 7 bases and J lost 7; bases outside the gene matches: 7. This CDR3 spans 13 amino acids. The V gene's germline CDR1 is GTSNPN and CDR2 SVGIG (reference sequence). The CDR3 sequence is CAFVAGGTNEQFF. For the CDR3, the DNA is TGTGCCTTCGTAGCGGGAGGCACGAATGAGCAGTTCTTC.

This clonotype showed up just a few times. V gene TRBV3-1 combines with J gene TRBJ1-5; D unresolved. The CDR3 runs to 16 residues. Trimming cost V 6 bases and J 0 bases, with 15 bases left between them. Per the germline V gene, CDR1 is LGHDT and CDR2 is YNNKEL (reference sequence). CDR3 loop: CASRSGSPYSNQPQHF. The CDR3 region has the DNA TGTGCCAGCAGAAGTGGCAGCCCTTATAGCAATCAGCCCCAGCATTTT.

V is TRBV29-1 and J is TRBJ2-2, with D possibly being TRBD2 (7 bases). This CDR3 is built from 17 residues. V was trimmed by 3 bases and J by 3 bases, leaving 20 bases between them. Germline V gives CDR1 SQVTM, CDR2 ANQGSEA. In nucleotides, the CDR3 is TGCAGCGTTGAGATGCGGGGGCGCCCTTACCACACCGGGGAGCTGTTTTTT. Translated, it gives CSVEMRGRPYHTGELFF.

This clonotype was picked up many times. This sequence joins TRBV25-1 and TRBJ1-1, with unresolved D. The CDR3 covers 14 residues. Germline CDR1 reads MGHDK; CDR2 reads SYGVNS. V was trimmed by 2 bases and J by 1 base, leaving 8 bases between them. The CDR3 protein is CASSEGWRNTEAFF. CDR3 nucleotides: TGTGCCAGCAGTGAAGGGTGGAGGAACACTGAAGCTTTCTTT.

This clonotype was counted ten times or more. The CDR3 reads CASSSRQGLSNYGYTF. CDR3 bases: TGTGCCAGCAGTTCCCGACAGGGACTCTCTAACTATGGCTACACCTTC. The chain links TRBV28 to TRBJ1-2; 7 bases agree with TRBD1. The germline V gene has CDR1 MDHEN and CDR2 SYDVKM. With V trimmed by 4 bases and J by 0 bases, 8 bases remained unmatched. The CDR3 has 16 residues.

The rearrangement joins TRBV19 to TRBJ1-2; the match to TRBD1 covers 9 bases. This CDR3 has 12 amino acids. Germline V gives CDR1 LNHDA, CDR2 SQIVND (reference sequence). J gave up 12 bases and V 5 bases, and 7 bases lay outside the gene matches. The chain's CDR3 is CASSVGQGRDTF. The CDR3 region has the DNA TGTGCCAGTAGTGTGGGACAGGGAAGGGACACCTTC.

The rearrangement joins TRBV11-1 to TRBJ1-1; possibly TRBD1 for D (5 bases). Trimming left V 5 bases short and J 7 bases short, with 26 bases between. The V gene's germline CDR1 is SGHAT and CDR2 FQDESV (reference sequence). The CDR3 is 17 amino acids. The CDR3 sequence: CASSPDPGLVFYGEAFF. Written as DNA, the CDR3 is TGTGCCAGCAGCCCAGACCCAGGGTTGGTATTCTATGGTGAAGCTTTCTTT.

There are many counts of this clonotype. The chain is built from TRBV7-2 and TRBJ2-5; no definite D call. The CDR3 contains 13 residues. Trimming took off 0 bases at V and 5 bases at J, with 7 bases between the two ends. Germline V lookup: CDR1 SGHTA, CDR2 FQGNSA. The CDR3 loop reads CASSLAVGETQYF. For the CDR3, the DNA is TGTGCCAGCAGCTTAGCGGTTGGGGAGACCCAGTACTTC.

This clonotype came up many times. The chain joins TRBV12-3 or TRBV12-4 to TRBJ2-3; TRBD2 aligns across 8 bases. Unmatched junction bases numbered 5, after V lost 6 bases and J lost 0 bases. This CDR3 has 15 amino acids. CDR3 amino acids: CASRAAGGSTDTQYF. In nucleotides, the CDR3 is TGTGCCAGCAGAGCGGCGGGAGGTAGCACAGATACGCAGTATTTT.

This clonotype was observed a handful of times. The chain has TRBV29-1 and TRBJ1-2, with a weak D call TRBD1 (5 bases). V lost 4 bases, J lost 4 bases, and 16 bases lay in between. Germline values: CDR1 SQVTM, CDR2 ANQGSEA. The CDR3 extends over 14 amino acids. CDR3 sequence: CSVAGSGGGYGYTF. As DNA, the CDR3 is TGCAGCGTTGCCGGATCGGGGGGGGGCTATGGCTACACCTTC.